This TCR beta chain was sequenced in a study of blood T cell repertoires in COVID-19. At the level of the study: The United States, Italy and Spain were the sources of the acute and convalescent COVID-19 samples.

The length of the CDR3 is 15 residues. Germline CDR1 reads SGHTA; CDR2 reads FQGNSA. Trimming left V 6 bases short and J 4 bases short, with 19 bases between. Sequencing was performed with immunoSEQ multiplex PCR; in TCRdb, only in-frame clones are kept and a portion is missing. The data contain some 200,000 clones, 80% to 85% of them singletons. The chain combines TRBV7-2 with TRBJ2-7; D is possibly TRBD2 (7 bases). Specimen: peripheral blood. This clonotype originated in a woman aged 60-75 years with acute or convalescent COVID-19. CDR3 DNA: TGTGCCAGCAGGCAAAGGGGGGGCCCGTTATACGAGCAGTACTTC. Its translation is CASRQRGGPLYEQYF.